This is a list of T cell receptor beta chains from one sample in a study of shared clonotypes between healthy human individuals. Using immunoSEQ multiplex PCR, the repertoire was profiled, and TCRdb retains in-frame clones only, with some absent. The table lists more than 2 million clones, 90% to 95% of them singletons. The sequencing input was naive CD4+ T cells sorted from blood. These receptors all stem from a man aged 18 to 29 in good health. Each CDR3 is given with its conserved first and last residue. The order of the fields is V gene, CDR3 length, J gene, CDR3 protein.

TRBV9	16	TRBJ2-1	CASSLLSGANYNEQFF
TRBV6-5	16	TRBJ2-5	CASSYLAGGPGETQYF
TRBV18	18	TRBJ2-3	CASSPIGLTSGSTDTQYF
TRBV6-6	16	TRBJ2-3	CASSLDRERGADTQYF
TRBV6-1	12	TRBJ2-4	CASSTVGSIQYF
TRBV21-1	14	TRBJ2-4	CASSRAVAKNIQYF
TRBV9	14	TRBJ2-7	CASSVQGASYEQYF
TRBV9	17	TRBJ2-2	CASSVGGGSANTGELFF
TRBV5-1	14	TRBJ1-1	CASSSTRGIAEAFF
TRBV4-3	13	TRBJ1-2	CASSQEGYYGYTF
TRBV6-5	15	TRBJ1-3	CASSYATGQGNTIYF
TRBV9	16	TRBJ2-3	CASSVAAGGRTDTQYF
TRBV6-6	15	TRBJ2-7	CASRTTSGSSYEQYF
TRBV5-1	15	TRBJ1-6	CASSFGQDDNSPLHF
TRBV6-1	16	TRBJ1-5	CASSEAASGSNQPQHF
TRBV6-6	16	TRBJ2-3	CASSYRAGQGTDTQYF
TRBV9	14	TRBJ2-7	CASSVGNSNYEQYF
TRBV4-3	15	TRBJ2-1	CASSPRDRNYNEQFF
TRBV2	16	TRBJ2-3	CASSPLVIGDTDTQYF
TRBV7-2	19	TRBJ2-7	CASSHSLLTSGPVSYEQYF
TRBV29-1	16	TRBJ2-3	CSVTTGLAGGSDTQYF
TRBV5-1	19	TRBJ1-1	CASSLLAGTGLTANTEAFF
TRBV5-1	14	TRBJ1-5	CASSQGDSNQPQHF
TRBV28	13	TRBJ2-7	CASSSGDTYEQYF
TRBV28	14	TRBJ1-5	CAVLRRASNQPQHF
TRBV6-5	15	TRBJ2-7	CASSRHVGGGYEQYF
TRBV11-2	13	TRBJ1-6	CASSPGSNSPLHF
TRBV6-6	15	TRBJ2-7	CASSPTRDGTYEQYF
TRBV6-5	14	TRBJ1-2	CASSYSGQLYGYTF
TRBV21-1	17	TRBJ1-2	CASRILPQDSRPCGYTF
TRBV25-1	15	TRBJ2-7	CASSDLDRTRGEQYF
TRBV10-3	15	TRBJ1-2	CAISETGGADYGYTF
TRBV6-5	15	TRBJ1-3	CASSPSQFSGNTIYF
TRBV19	14	TRBJ1-2	CASSILQGNYGYTF
TRBV5-1	16	TRBJ2-3	CASSWTAQTSTDTQYF
TRBV5-1	16	TRBJ2-2	CASSLARLAGTGELFF
TRBV2	15	TRBJ1-2	CASGGRGRANYGYTF
TRBV7-9	15	TRBJ2-2	CASSLDRGNTGELFF
TRBV29-1	14	TRBJ1-2	CSVDPQEGVGGYTF
TRBV7-8	15	TRBJ2-1	CASSLLGGFNNEQFF